The 18 T cell receptor beta chains below were found in one sample sequenced in a study of T-cell reconstitution after alpha-beta-depleted transplantation in children. This sample's TCRbeta library carried unique molecular identifier barcodes. TCRdb recomputed calls from the PCR reads with MiXCR, one row per CDR3 protein. The sample lists fewer than 700,000 distinct CDR3 sequences; more than 20% were seen once. This specimen was PBMCs, mostly from graft donor cells, taken 360 days after TCRalphabeta/CD19-depleted stem cell transplant. All receptors derive from a boy younger than two who had a stem cell transplant for acute myeloid leukemia, so the T cells may come from the graft donor.

This clonotype showed up just a few times. The rearrangement links TRBV7-7 to TRBJ2-2, with D unresolved. The germline gives CDR1 SSHAT, CDR2 FNYEAQ (reference sequence). The V gene lost 5 bases and the J gene lost 1 base, with 8 bases spanning the gap. The CDR3 consists of 14 residues. CDR3 region: CASSLNKNTGELFF. CDR3 sequence (DNA): TGTGCCAGCAGCCTAAACAAGAACACCGGGGAGCTGTTTTTT.

The chain links TRBV15 to TRBJ2-4; the D gene is possibly TRBD2 (5 bases). Germline CDR1 LNHNV, CDR2 YYDKDF (reference sequence). This CDR3 has 14 residues. Trimming took 1 base from V and 1 from J, leaving 5 bases between them. In nucleotides, the CDR3 is TGTGCCACCAGCAGAGCGGGGGCCAAAAACATTCAGTACTTC. Translation: CATSRAGAKNIQYF.

The chain couples TRBV28 to TRBJ2-1; D possibly corresponds to TRBD1 (5 bases). The CDR3 totals 12 residues. V gave up 6 bases and J gave up 9 bases, with 12 bases separating them. Germline loops: CDR1 MDHEN, CDR2 SYDVKM. CDR3 region: CASRIRESEQFF. CDR3 bases: TGTGCCAGCAGGATCAGGGAAAGTGAGCAGTTCTTC.

This clonotype turned up a few times. The V call is TRBV20-1, the J call TRBJ1-5; no reliable D call. Germline assignment: CDR1 DFQATT and CDR2 SNEGSKA (reference sequence). The CDR3 sequence is 13 residues long. With 3 bases removed from V and 7 bases from J, the gap between germline ends came to 13 bases. The CDR3 protein is CSASQDRWQPQHF. CDR3 coding DNA: TGCAGTGCTAGTCAGGATAGATGGCAGCCCCAGCATTTT.

This clonotype occurred many times. V usage is TRBV12-3 or TRBV12-4 and J usage is TRBJ2-4, with D uncertain. The V end lost 1 base, the J end lost 1 base, and 8 bases lay between the germline ends. This CDR3 spans 15 amino acids. CDR3 sequence reads: CASSLGGSAKNIQYF. The CDR3 DNA reads as TGTGCCAGCAGTTTAGGTGGTTCGGCCAAAAACATTCAGTACTTC.

The V gene is TRBV7-2, the J gene TRBJ2-7; TRBD2 agrees at 15 bases. This CDR3 comprises 15 residues. The V gene's germline CDR1 is SGHTA and CDR2 FQGNSA. V was pared by 5 bases and J by 4 bases, with 3 bases of the junction left unmatched. CDR3 region: CASSKGLAGGYEQYF. The CDR3 DNA follows: TGTGCCAGCAGCAAGGGACTAGCGGGGGGATACGAGCAGTACTTC.

The V call is TRBV27, the J call TRBJ2-1; TRBD1 might be the D (5 bases). The CDR3 length is 15 residues. Germline V gene data show CDR1 as MNHEY and CDR2 as SMNVEV (reference sequence). The V end lost 4 bases, the J end lost 2 bases, and 12 bases lay between the germline ends. As DNA, the CDR3 is TGTGCCAGCAGTTCAGAAGGGGTGCCCTACAATGAGCAGTTCTTC. Protein sequence: CASSSEGVPYNEQFF.

This clonotype was counted ten times or more. J is TRBJ1-2 and V is TRBV29-1; the D is unclear. The germline V and J ends were trimmed by 6 bases and 3 bases, with 20 bases remaining between them. CDR3 size: 15 residues. From germline, CDR1 is SQVTM and CDR2 ANQGSEA. The CDR3 here is CSVLMAWEEDYGYTF. The CDR3, as DNA: TGCAGCGTCCTTATGGCCTGGGAAGAAGACTATGGCTACACCTTC.

This clonotype showed up just a few times. The chain has TRBV20-1 and TRBJ2-3; maybe TRBD1 (6 bases). The CDR3 sequence is 14 residues long. Germline lookup yields CDR1 DFQATT and CDR2 SNEGSKA (reference sequence). Trimming left V 3 bases short and J 6 bases short, with 16 bases between. Here the CDR3 DNA reads TGCAGTGCTAGGATCGACAGGTACTTGGATACGCAGTATTTT. Protein product: CSARIDRYLDTQYF.

The genes are TRBV29-1 and TRBJ2-1; TRBD2 agrees at 8 bases. The CDR3 contains 16 residues. V was pared by 0 bases and J by 5 bases, with 9 bases of the junction left unmatched. From germline, CDR1 is SQVTM and CDR2 ANQGSEA. CDR3 amino acids: CSVEDPKVAGHNEQFF. The CDR3 DNA follows: TGCAGCGTTGAAGATCCCAAGGTAGCGGGGCACAATGAGCAGTTCTTC.

This clonotype was recorded many times. This rearrangement joins TRBV27 to TRBJ1-6; no reliable D call. The CDR3 loop spans 12 amino acids. Germline values: CDR1 MNHEY, CDR2 SMNVEV (reference sequence). Trimming pared 5 bases from V and 8 bases from J, leaving 7 bases between. The CDR3, as DNA: TGTGCCAGCAGTCCGTGGGATTCACCCCTCCACTTT. Its translation is CASSPWDSPLHF.

This clonotype came up a few times. The chain is built from TRBV6-5 and TRBJ1-2; possibly TRBD1 for D (5 bases). Germline-derived CDR1 and CDR2 are MNHEY and SVGAGI. This CDR3 is built from 15 residues. V dropped 0 bases and J dropped 3 bases, with 11 bases sitting between them. This CDR3 is CASSYSQDNYYGYTF. The CDR3 DNA sequence: TGTGCCAGCAGTTACTCCCAGGACAACTACTATGGCTACACCTTC.

This chain uses TRBV7-6 with TRBJ1-4; D may be TRBD1 (5 bases). The CDR3 consists of 19 residues. V was pared by 1 base and J by 10 bases, with 28 bases between. The germline gives CDR1 SGHVS, CDR2 FNYEAQ. This CDR3 reads CASSLGVQGGIRGVGKLFF. CDR3 sequence (DNA): TGTGCCAGCAGCTTAGGCGTGCAGGGTGGTATCCGTGGGGTAGGAAAACTGTTTTTT.

Ten or more counts support this clonotype. V gene TRBV4-3 combines with J gene TRBJ2-5; 7 bases are shared with TRBD1. Germline V lookup: CDR1 LGHNA, CDR2 YSLEER. The J segment lost 1 base and the V segment lost 2 bases, leaving 1 base of the junction unmatched. This CDR3 region has 14 residues. CDR3 nucleotide sequence: TGCGCCAGCAGCCAACGGACAGGCCAAGAGACCCAGTACTTC. It encodes CASSQRTGQETQYF.

This clonotype was seen ten or more times. The chain uses TRBV20-1 and TRBJ2-7; D may match TRBD1 or TRBD2 (5 bases each). CDR3 length: 11 residues. V dropped 3 bases and J dropped 5 bases, with 8 bases sitting between them. The germline CDR1 and CDR2 sequences are DFQATT and SNEGSKA (reference sequence). Written as DNA, the CDR3 is TGCAGTGCTAGCGGGGCTAACGAGCAGTACTTC. Translated, it gives CSASGANEQYF.

The V call is TRBV7-2, the J call TRBJ2-7, with D possibly matching TRBD1 (5 bases). Trimming removed 5 bases at V and 0 bases at J, with 11 bases between. Germline assignment: CDR1 SGHTA and CDR2 FQGNSA. The CDR3 is 14 residues long. Here the CDR3 reads CASSTLTASYEQYF. As DNA, the CDR3 is TGTGCCAGCAGCACATTGACAGCCTCCTACGAGCAGTACTTC. The full variable domain, completed using reference TRBV7-2 and TRBJ2-7, is GAGVSQSPSNKVTEKGKDVELRCDPISGHTALYWYRQSLGQGLEFLIYFQGNSAPDKSGLPSDRFSAERTGGSVSTLTIQRTQQEDSAVYLCASSTLTASYEQYFGPGTRLTVT.

In DNA form, the CDR3 reads TGTGCCACCAGCAGAGAGGGGGCCAACTACAATGAGCAGTTCTTC. It encodes CATSREGANYNEQFF. The genes are TRBV15 and TRBJ2-1; maybe TRBD1 (6 bases). Germline values: CDR1 LNHNV, CDR2 YYDKDF (reference sequence). This CDR3 is 15 amino acids long. V was pared by 0 bases and J by 3 bases, with 9 bases between.

The sample holds one count of this clonotype. The rearrangement joins TRBV7-9 to TRBJ2-7; TRBD1 aligns across 9 bases. Looked up from germline, CDR1 is SEHNR and CDR2 is FQNEAQ (reference sequence). CDR3 size: 15 residues. V gave up 2 bases and J gave up 5 bases; unmatched junction bases: 7. The DNA for the CDR3 is TGTGCCAGCAGCTTATCCACAGGGGGCTTAGACGAGCAGTACTTC. It specifies CASSLSTGGLDEQYF.